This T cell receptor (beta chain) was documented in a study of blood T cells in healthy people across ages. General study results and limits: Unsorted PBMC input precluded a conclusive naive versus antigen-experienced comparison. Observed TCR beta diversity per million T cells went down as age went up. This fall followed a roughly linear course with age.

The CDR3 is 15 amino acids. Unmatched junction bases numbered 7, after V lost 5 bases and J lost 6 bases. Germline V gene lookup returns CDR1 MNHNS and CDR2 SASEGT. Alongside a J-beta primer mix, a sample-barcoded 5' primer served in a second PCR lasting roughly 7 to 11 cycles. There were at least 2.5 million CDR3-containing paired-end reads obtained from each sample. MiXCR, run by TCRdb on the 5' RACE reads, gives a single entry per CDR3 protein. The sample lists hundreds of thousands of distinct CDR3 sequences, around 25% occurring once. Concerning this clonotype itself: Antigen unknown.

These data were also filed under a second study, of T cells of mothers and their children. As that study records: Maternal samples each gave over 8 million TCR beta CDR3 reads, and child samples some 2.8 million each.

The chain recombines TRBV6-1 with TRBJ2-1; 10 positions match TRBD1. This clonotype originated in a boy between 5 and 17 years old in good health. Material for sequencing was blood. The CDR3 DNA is TGTGCCAGCAGTACGGGACAGGGGCCCTCCAATGAGCAGTTCTTC. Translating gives CASSTGQGPSNEQFF.